A single sample is the source of the 24 T cell receptor beta chains below, sequenced in a study of cytomegalovirus exposure and HLA in healthy donors. The PCR employed 60 Vbeta primers together with 13 Jbeta primers. TCRdb's table, derived via immunoSEQ multiplex PCR, lists solely in-frame clones and lacks some. This sample carries around 150,000 clones, around 84% of them seen once, and the ten largest clones take 1.9%. The sample consisted of PBMCs. The receptor set was obtained from a man younger than 30 in good health and CMV-seronegative.

The genes are TRBV6-1 and TRBJ1-1; D is uncertain. Trimming left V 0 bases short and J 8 bases short, with 10 bases between. The germline gives CDR1 MNHNS, CDR2 SASEGT. CDR3 length: 13 amino acids. This CDR3 reads CASSEAAGREAFF. CDR3 DNA sequence: TGTGCCAGCAGTGAAGCGGCGGGGAGGGAAGCTTTCTTT.

The V and J genes are TRBV28 and TRBJ2-7, with 7 bases that match TRBD2. The CDR3 runs 14 residues. From germline, CDR1 is MDHEN and CDR2 SYDVKM. With 5 bases clipped from V and 3 bases from J, the junction kept 7 bases outside the gene matches. The CDR3 DNA reads TGTGCCAGCAGTGGGAGCGAGCGGGACTACGAGCAGTACTTC. It codes for CASSGSERDYEQYF. Together with reference TRBV28 and TRBJ2-7, the CDR3 gives the full variable domain: DVKVTQSSRYLVKRTGEKVFLECVQDMDHENMFWYRQDPGLGLRLIYFSYDVKMKEKGDIPEGYSVSREKKERFSLILESASTNQTSMYLCASSGSERDYEQYFGPGTRLTVT.

V usage is TRBV27 and J usage is TRBJ2-7; D might be TRBD1 (6 bases). The germline V gene has CDR1 MNHEY and CDR2 SMNVEV (reference sequence). The CDR3 runs 18 residues. V was shortened by 3 bases and J by 4 bases, with 25 bases between the two germline ends. CDR3 sequence (DNA): TGTGCCAGCAGTTTCGCAATGGGGGTACAGGGAGTTGGGTACGAGCAGTACTTC. This gives the protein CASSFAMGVQGVGYEQYF.

The gene calls are TRBV18 and TRBJ2-1, with a tentative D call TRBD1 (6 bases). Germline CDR1 reads KGHSH; CDR2 reads LQKENI. This CDR3 is 15 amino acids long. V lost 5 bases and J 4 bases, leaving 15 bases between the germline ends. CDR3 in amino acids: CASSGTTQGYNEQFF. The CDR3 coding sequence is TGTGCCAGCTCAGGAACCACCCAGGGGTACAATGAGCAGTTCTTC.

This clone turned up a few times. Here the CDR3 DNA reads TGTGCCAGCACCTCACTGGGGCCTAGCGGTGACCTTTCGGGCAATGAGCAGTTCTTC. Amino acids: CASTSLGPSGDLSGNEQFF. J is TRBJ2-1 and V is TRBV27; 7 bases match TRBD2. CDR3 length: 19 amino acids. The V and J ends lost 7 bases and 6 bases, in that order; junction bases with no gene match: 24. CDR1 is MNHEY, CDR2 SMNVEV, per germline (reference sequence).

The CDR3 region has the DNA TGTGCCAGCAGCCCCGGGACTAGCAGTTACCGTAGCACAGATACGCAGTATTTT. This gives the protein CASSPGTSSYRSTDTQYF. The gene calls are TRBV5-4 and TRBJ2-3; 9 bases are a match to TRBD2. The CDR3 covers 18 residues. V trimming: 4 bases; J trimming: 0 bases; junction bases outside the gene matches: 12. CDR1 is SGHNT, CDR2 YYREEE, per germline (reference sequence).

This clone has just a few counts. The chain uses TRBV6-4 and TRBJ2-3; D is unresolved. Germline V gene sequence: CDR1 MRHNA, CDR2 SNTAGT. The CDR3 totals 13 residues. The V end was cut by 4 bases, the J end by 0 bases, with 5 bases between. The CDR3 is CASSVTSTDTQYF. CDR3 sequence (DNA): TGTGCCAGCAGTGTTACTAGCACAGATACGCAGTATTTT.

V gene TRBV6-5 combines with J gene TRBJ2-1; D is ambiguous. CDR1 MNHEY and CDR2 SVGAGI come from the germline V gene. Trimming took 5 bases from V and 8 from J, leaving 13 bases between them. The CDR3 has 13 amino acids. CDR3 protein: CASSARQSHEQFF. DNA for the CDR3: TGTGCCAGCAGTGCCAGACAATCCCATGAGCAGTTCTTC.

The chain has TRBV9 and TRBJ2-1; 11 positions agree with TRBD2. Per germline, CDR1 SGDLS and CDR2 YYNGEE. This CDR3 comprises 15 residues. With V trimmed by 1 base and J by 7 bases, 4 bases remained unmatched. The CDR3 DNA sequence: TGTGCCAGCAGCGTAAAGACTAGCGGGGTGAATGAGCAGTTCTTC. As protein: CASSVKTSGVNEQFF. Full variable domain (remainder filled in from reference TRBV9 and TRBJ2-1): DSGVTQTPKHLITATGQRVTLRCSPRSGDLSVYWYQQSLDQGLQFLIQYYNGEERAKGNILERFSAQQFPDLHSELNLSSLELGDSALYFCASSVKTSGVNEQFFGPGTRLTVL.

J is TRBJ2-7 and V is TRBV4-1; 11 bases line up with TRBD2. Losses at the gene ends were 1 base for V and 6 bases for J; bases not matched to a gene: 11. This CDR3 region has 17 residues. In germline, CDR1 is MGHRA, CDR2 YSYEKL. The CDR3 reads CASSQVFRLAGLSEQYF. CDR3 sequence (DNA): TGCGCCAGCAGCCAAGTCTTCCGACTAGCGGGACTCAGCGAGCAGTACTTC.

CDR3 region: CASSFKQGETTEAFF. CDR3 coding DNA: TGTGCCAGCAGCTTCAAACAGGGAGAGACCACTGAAGCTTTCTTT. This chain links TRBV5-6 with TRBJ1-1, with D possibly matching TRBD1 (6 bases). The CDR3 contains 15 residues. Trimming removed 2 bases at V and 4 bases at J, with 15 bases between. The germline gives CDR1 SGHDT, CDR2 YYEEEE.

V and J are TRBV6-1 and TRBJ2-7; 11 bases are shared with TRBD2. After removal of 6 bases from V and 1 base from J, the junction contained 5 bases not matched to a gene. CDR3 length: 15 amino acids. The V gene's germline CDR1 is MNHNS and CDR2 SASEGT. The CDR3 bases are TGTGCCAGCAGCGGGACTAGCGGAGGATCCTACGAGCAGTACTTC. Translation: CASSGTSGGSYEQYF.

V is TRBV11-2 and J is TRBJ2-5; the match to TRBD1 covers 9 bases. The CDR3 is made up of 16 amino acids. With V trimmed by 5 bases and J by 4 bases, 11 bases remained unmatched. Germline V gene sequence: CDR1 SGHAT, CDR2 FQNNGV. The CDR3 protein is CASSLNRQGGRETQYF. The CDR3 DNA sequence: TGTGCCAGCAGCCTCAACCGACAGGGGGGTAGAGAGACCCAGTACTTC.

V and J are TRBV5-1 and TRBJ2-3; the match to TRBD2 covers 7 bases. CDR1 is SGHRS, CDR2 YFSETQ, per germline. The CDR3 consists of 14 residues. V trimming: 5 bases; J trimming: 2 bases; junction bases outside the gene matches: 5. DNA for the CDR3: TGCGCCAGCAGGCCAGCGGGGTTCACAGATACGCAGTATTTT. Protein sequence: CASRPAGFTDTQYF.

The CDR3 DNA is TGTGCCAGCAGCCCCGGGGGGCTTGAAACCGGGGAGCTGTTTTTT. Translated, it gives CASSPGGLETGELFF. This chain links TRBV25-1 with TRBJ2-2; D might be TRBD2 (7 bases). The V end was cut by 6 bases, the J end by 5 bases, with 16 bases between. The CDR3 contains 15 residues. Per the germline V gene, CDR1 is MGHDK and CDR2 is SYGVNS.

V is TRBV27 and J is TRBJ1-6; TRBD1 matches 11 bases. This CDR3 is 14 amino acids long. Germline CDR1 is MNHEY and CDR2 is SMNVEV (reference sequence). The V gene end was trimmed by 4 bases and the J gene end by 10 bases; junction bases not matched to a gene: 3. The CDR3 region is CASSSGQGDSPLHF. CDR3 nucleotide sequence: TGTGCCAGCAGTTCGGGACAGGGGGACTCACCCCTCCACTTT.

The chain recombines TRBV27 with TRBJ2-7, with TRBD1 as a possible D gene (5 bases). Trimming pared 7 bases from V and 3 bases from J, leaving 13 bases between. Germline CDR1 reads MNHEY; CDR2 reads SMNVEV (reference sequence). The CDR3 length is 13 residues. The CDR3 DNA follows: TGTGCCAGCAAAAACCTGGACAACTACGAGCAGTACTTC. As protein: CASKNLDNYEQYF.

This clone has just a few counts. V and J are TRBV5-6 and TRBJ2-5, with D maybe TRBD2 (6 bases). The J call could be wrong; TRBJ2-7 is a better fit for the DNA end. Germline V lookup: CDR1 SGHDT, CDR2 YYEEEE. The CDR3 loop spans 17 amino acids. The DNA for the CDR3 is TGTGCCAGCAGCTCCCGACTCCGGGGACTCAGCTCCTACGAGCAGTACTTC. Residues: CASSSRLRGLSSYEQYF.

The gene calls are TRBV6-5 and TRBJ2-2, with D tentatively TRBD2 (5 bases). Trimming left V 6 bases short and J 3 bases short, with 11 bases between. CDR1 is MNHEY, CDR2 SVGAGI, per germline. This CDR3 has 14 amino acids. The CDR3 loop is CASSPLVYTGELFF. The CDR3 DNA follows: TGTGCCAGCAGCCCACTAGTTTACACCGGGGAGCTGTTTTTT.

J is TRBJ2-5 and V is TRBV5-4, with D maybe TRBD1 (5 bases). V lost 4 bases to trimming and J lost 1 base, with 14 bases between them. CDR3 length: 15 amino acids. CDR1 is SGHNT, CDR2 YYREEE, per germline (reference sequence). Here the CDR3 reads CASSLDSTFQETQYF. DNA for the CDR3: TGTGCCAGCAGCCTTGACAGTACCTTCCAAGAGACCCAGTACTTC. Using reference TRBV5-4 and TRBJ2-5 for the parts outside the CDR3, the full variable domain is ETGVTQSPTHLIKTRGQQVTLRCSSQSGHNTVSWYQQALGQGPQFIFQYYREEENGRGNFPPRFSGLQFPNYSSELNVNALELDDSALYLCASSLDSTFQETQYFGPGTRLLVL.

The V gene is TRBV5-1, the J gene TRBJ1-3; D is unclear. This CDR3 is 14 amino acids long. The germline V and J ends were trimmed by 0 bases and 0 bases, with 4 bases remaining between them. Germline CDR1 reads SGHRS; CDR2 reads YFSETQ. CDR3 protein: CASSLDNSGNTIYF. CDR3 DNA sequence: TGCGCCAGCAGCTTGGACAACTCTGGAAACACCATATATTTT.

The J gene is TRBJ1-5, the V gene TRBV28; 8 positions match TRBD1. This CDR3 is built from 18 residues. The germline V gene encodes CDR1 MDHEN and CDR2 SYDVKM. J was trimmed by 1 base and V by 6 bases; bases with no gene match: 14. CDR3 in amino acids: CASRTDRGGFRSNQPQHF. CDR3 nucleotides: TGTGCCAGCAGAACCGACAGGGGCGGATTTAGGAGCAATCAGCCCCAGCATTTT.

This chain links TRBV6-1 with TRBJ1-5; 8 positions agree with TRBD1. V shed 6 bases, J shed 4 bases, and the junction held 5 bases outside the gene matches. This CDR3 region has 14 residues. The germline CDR1 and CDR2 sequences are MNHNS and SASEGT. The CDR3 sequence is CASSGTGANQPQHF. The CDR3 bases are TGTGCCAGCAGCGGGACAGGAGCAAATCAGCCCCAGCATTTT.

V usage is TRBV2 and J usage is TRBJ2-7, with TRBD1 matching over 9 bases. With V trimmed by 7 bases and J by 3 bases, 7 bases remained unmatched. Per the germline V gene, CDR1 is SNHLY and CDR2 is FYNNEI. This CDR3 is 14 amino acids long. Here the CDR3 reads CASTSGTGYYEQYF. DNA of the CDR3: TGTGCCAGCACCTCCGGGACAGGGTACTACGAGCAGTACTTC.